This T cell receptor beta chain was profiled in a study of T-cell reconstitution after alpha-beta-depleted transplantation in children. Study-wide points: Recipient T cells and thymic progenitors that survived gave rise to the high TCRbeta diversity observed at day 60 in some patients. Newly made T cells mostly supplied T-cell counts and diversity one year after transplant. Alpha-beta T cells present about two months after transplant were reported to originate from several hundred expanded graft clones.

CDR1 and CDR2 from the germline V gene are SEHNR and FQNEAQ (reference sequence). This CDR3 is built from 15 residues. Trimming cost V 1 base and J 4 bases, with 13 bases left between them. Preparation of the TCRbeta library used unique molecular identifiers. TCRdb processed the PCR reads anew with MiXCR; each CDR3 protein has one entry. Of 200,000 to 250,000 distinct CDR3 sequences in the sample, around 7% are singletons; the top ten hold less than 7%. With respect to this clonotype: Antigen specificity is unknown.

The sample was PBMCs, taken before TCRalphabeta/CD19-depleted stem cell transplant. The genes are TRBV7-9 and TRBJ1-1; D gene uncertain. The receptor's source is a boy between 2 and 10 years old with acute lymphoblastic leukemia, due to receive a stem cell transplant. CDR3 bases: TGTGCCAGCAGCTTAGGGGGTGCCTGGGGCACTGAAGCTTTCTTT. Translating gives CASSLGGAWGTEAFF.